These 7 T cell receptor beta chains originate from one sample sequenced in a study of blood T cell repertoires in COVID-19 (dated by TCRdb to the early 2020s). Library preparation used the immunoSEQ multiplex PCR assay. TCRdb provides this immuneACCESS table in a form limited to in-frame rearrangements. Some clones are lacking; in checked studies, under half of them reflect an unresolved V gene, and why the rest are absent is not known. The sample table lists over 100,000 clones, more than 80% of them with a count of one. The ten largest clones capture over 9% of the sample. The sequencing input was peripheral blood. The receptor source for this set is a woman aged 60-75 years with acute or convalescent COVID-19.

This clone occurred a few times. The chain is built from TRBV30 and TRBJ1-2, with D unclear. The germline V gene has CDR1 GTSNPN and CDR2 SVGIG (reference sequence). The CDR3 extends over 12 amino acids. Trimming stripped 2 bases from V and 7 bases from J, with 11 bases between. Here the CDR3 reads CAWSPPGIGYTF. The CDR3 DNA reads TGTGCCTGGAGTCCCCCCGGGATTGGCTACACCTTC.

The chain recombines TRBV3-1 (or the pseudogene TRBV3-2) with TRBJ2-7; the match to TRBD1 covers 7 bases. Germline-derived CDR1 and CDR2 are LGHDT and YNNKEL (reference sequence). The CDR3 runs 16 residues. After removal of 0 bases from V and 5 bases from J, the junction contained 10 bases not matched to a gene. The CDR3 bases are TGTGCCAGCAGCCAAGATAGCGACAGGGTGGGTGACGAGCAGTACTTC. Its translation: CASSQDSDRVGDEQYF.

The chain uses TRBV5-1 and TRBJ2-6; TRBD1 is a possible D gene (6 bases). CDR1 and CDR2 (germline): SGHRS, YFSETQ. This CDR3 has 15 residues. Between the trimmed V and J ends, which lost 0 bases and 2 bases, there was a span of 6 bases. The CDR3 nucleotides are TGCGCCAGCAGCTTGGAGGGGGCTGGGGCCAACGTCCTGACTTTC. Encoded protein: CASSLEGAGANVLTF.

J is TRBJ1-4 and V is TRBV7-9; 7 bases agree with TRBD1. CDR3 length: 14 residues. Per the germline V gene, CDR1 is SEHNR and CDR2 is FQNEAQ (reference sequence). V trimming: 2 bases; J trimming: 8 bases; junction bases outside the gene matches: 5. As DNA, the CDR3 is TGTGCCAGCAGCTTAACAGGGGACGGGGAAAAACTGTTTTTT. The encoded protein is CASSLTGDGEKLFF.

The chain links TRBV7-2 to TRBJ1-1, with D tentatively TRBD1 (5 bases). The V end lost 2 bases, the J end lost 3 bases, and 10 bases lay between the germline ends. The CDR3 covers 14 residues. Germline V gene sequence: CDR1 SGHTA, CDR2 FQGNSA. CDR3 sequence reads: CASSLQGKDTEAFF. The CDR3 region has the DNA TGTGCCAGCAGCTTACAGGGTAAGGACACTGAAGCTTTCTTT.

The chain combines TRBV11-2 with TRBJ1-1; 7 bases are a match to TRBD1. V lost 2 bases to trimming and J lost 13 bases; unmatched junction nucleotides: 7. From germline, CDR1 is SGHAT and CDR2 FQNNGV. The CDR3 contains 12 residues. For the CDR3, the DNA is TGTGCCAGCAGCTTAACAGGGGAGGTCTGTTTCTTT. Translated, it gives CASSLTGEVCFF.

V gene TRBV18 combines with J gene TRBJ1-1; the D is unclear. From germline, CDR1 is KGHSH and CDR2 LQKENI. There are 15 residues in the CDR3. The V end was cut by 3 bases, the J end by 1 base, with 12 bases between. CDR3 DNA: TGTGCCAGCTCACCCGCAGGCAGGTGGAACACTGAAGCTTTCTTT. As protein: CASSPAGRWNTEAFF.